This T cell receptor (beta chain) was recorded in a study of T-cell reconstitution after alpha-beta-depleted transplantation in children. A remark on this clonotype: The antigen is undetermined.

Broader study findings: Alpha-beta T cells about two months after transplant reportedly derived from several hundred expanded graft clones. Newly produced T cells mostly accounted for T-cell counts and diversity one year post-transplant. The origin of high day-60 TCRbeta diversity in some patients lay in surviving recipient T cells and thymic progenitors.

The ends were cut back, 4 bases at V and 2 bases at J, with 11 bases in the middle. Germline lookup yields CDR1 SGHRS and CDR2 YFSETQ. This CDR3 comprises 14 residues. Unique molecular identifiers featured in how the TCRbeta library was prepared. One entry per CDR3 protein, called by TCRdb with MiXCR from the PCR reads. The sample holds just under 350,000 distinct CDR3 sequences; roughly 17% are singletons and the top ten take roughly 40%. The J gene is TRBJ2-3, the V gene TRBV5-1, with D possibly matching TRBD1 (6 bases). The receptor comes from a male patient aged 2 to 9 who had a stem cell transplant for acute lymphoblastic leukemia, so the T cells may come from the graft donor. Sequences were derived from PBMCs, mostly from graft donor cells, sampled 360 days after TCRalphabeta/CD19-depleted stem cell transplant. The CDR3 reads CASSLPGVTDTQYF. The CDR3 region has the DNA TGCGCCAGCAGCCTCCCAGGGGTCACAGATACGCAGTATTTT.